This TCR beta chain was found in a study of molecular identifiers for immune sequencing clone quantification. TCRdb analysed the PCR reads with MiXCR anew, one entry per CDR3 protein. Among approximately 680,000 distinct CDR3 sequences, 25% were seen once, and the ten largest hold approximately 0.75%. Details on this clonotype: The antigen is unknown. The junction shows a germline mismatch at one end, possibly a read error.

Broader study findings: Effector cells kept over 99% of their molecules in clones above 20 RNA copies, while naive cells kept under 1% there.

The sequence was obtained from a human donor in good health. Some libraries in this study had Jurkat cell RNA spiked in. The sequenced material came from naive CD8+ T cells from blood, with Jurkat cell RNA spiked in. Subset in this sample: FACS-sorted CD8+CD4-CCR7+CD45RA+ naive T cells.

DNA of the CDR3: TGTGTCATCAGTTTCACCGGGACAGAGAACACCGGGGAGCTGTTTTTT. It is translated as CVISFTGTENTGELFF. The rearrangement uses TRBV10-3 and TRBJ2-2; 7 bases agree with TRBD1. Germline CDR1 ENHRY, CDR2 SYGVKD. The CDR3 sequence is 16 residues long.